This T cell receptor (beta chain) stems from a study of blood T cell repertoires in COVID-19. Generated by immunoSEQ multiplex PCR, the TCRdb table keeps only in-frame clones and is missing some. The sample yields some 260,000 clones, about 81% seen once. The CDR3 is made up of 17 amino acids. Germline V gene lookup returns CDR1 SNHLY and CDR2 FYNNEI. The J segment lost 0 bases and the V segment lost 3 bases, leaving 9 bases of the junction unmatched. Sample: PBMCs or T cells enriched from blood (not recorded which). The chain couples TRBV2 to TRBJ1-1, with 8 bases aligning to TRBD1. The clonotype comes from a man aged 25-40 years with acute COVID-19. In DNA form, the CDR3 reads TGTGCCAGCAGTGAGCCAAGGACAGGGATCATGAACACTGAAGCTTTCTTT. Translated: CASSEPRTGIMNTEAFF. The complete variable domain, with remaining parts taken from reference TRBV2 and TRBJ1-1, reads EPEVTQTPSHQVTQMGQEVILRCVPISNHLYFYWYRQILGQKVEFLVSFYNNEISEKSEIFDDQFSVERPDGSNFTLKIRSTKLEDSAMYFCASSEPRTGIMNTEAFFGQGTRLTVV.